The present entry profiles one T cell receptor beta chain with its context. This CDR3 spans 14 amino acids. V dropped 3 bases and J dropped 6 bases, with 12 bases sitting between them. The germline V gene encodes CDR1 SGHRS and CDR2 YFSETQ. The entry originates in a study of OX40 agonist ivuxolimab in advanced cancers. Data came from immunoSEQ multiplex PCR; TCRdb stores just in-frame clones and leaves some out. This sample has more than 25,000 clones; 86% occur once, and the top ten carry roughly 25%. The sequenced sample was CD4+ or CD8+ T cells sorted from blood, obtained in a trial of the OX40 agonist ivuxolimab. V is TRBV5-1 and J is TRBJ2-2; D not certain. This clonotype was obtained from an adult with an advanced solid tumor such as melanoma, head and neck, liver or kidney cancer. The CDR3 reads CASSSDAGSGELFF. The CDR3 DNA sequence: TGCGCCAGCAGCTCAGACGCAGGTTCCGGGGAGCTGTTTTTT.